This T cell receptor (beta chain) is from a study of T cells in Graves' hyperthyroidism and ophthalmopathy. The source material, RNA transcripts, was used to amplify TCR beta CDR3 regions. Carried out on the TCR CDR3, a first-round RT-PCR used the HTBI primer set. Each CDR3 protein gets one entry after TCRdb re-called the multiplex PCR reads with MiXCR. The table lists fewer than 900,000 distinct CDR3 sequences, about a sixth of them singletons. The sample holds many counts of this clonotype. The study defined stable Graves' hyperthyroidism as no ophthalmopathy progression within 18 months. Diagnoses were established using clinical symptoms, serum thyroxine and TRAb, thyroid ultrasound and orbital computed tomography. Sequenced: blood. This sequence was found in a man aged 18 to 29 with Graves' hyperthyroidism.

CDR3 coding DNA: TGTGCCAGCAGTTTTGCACGAAATGAGCAGTTCTTC. This translates into CASSFARNEQFF. V usage is TRBV12-3 or TRBV12-4 and J usage is TRBJ2-1; no firm D call. V shed 3 bases and J shed 7 bases, with 7 bases lying between them. The CDR3 consists of 12 residues.